Listed here are 20 T cell receptor beta chains from one sample, sequenced in a study of blood T cell repertoires in COVID-19. Assay: immunoSEQ multiplex PCR; the TCRdb copy retains only in-frame clones and omits some. The repertoire includes approximately 140,000 clones, about four fifths of them detected once, and approximately 9% sits in the top ten. The sample consisted of peripheral blood. These receptors came from a man aged 25-45 years with COVID-19, enrolled during active disease.

V gene TRBV6-4 combines with J gene TRBJ1-1, with TRBD1 matching 8 bases. V lost 5 bases to trimming and J lost 4 bases; unmatched junction nucleotides: 6. Germline values: CDR1 MRHNA, CDR2 SNTAGT. The CDR3 runs 14 residues. CDR3 amino acids: CASSQDRESTEAFF. CDR3 bases: TGTGCCAGCAGTCAGGACAGGGAAAGCACTGAAGCTTTCTTT.

The chain recombines TRBV4-1 with TRBJ2-7, with D unresolved. V was clipped by 1 base and J by 3 bases, with 7 bases between them. Germline CDR1 and CDR2: MGHRA and YSYEKL. The CDR3 totals 13 residues. CDR3 sequence reads: CASSQALFYEQYF. As DNA, the CDR3 is TGCGCCAGCAGCCAAGCGTTGTTCTACGAGCAGTACTTC.

This clone was observed a handful of times. The chain recombines TRBV30 with TRBJ1-1, with unresolved D. This CDR3 has 13 amino acids. V was pared by 2 bases and J by 8 bases, with 15 bases between. Germline CDR1 reads GTSNPN; CDR2 reads SVGIG (reference sequence). The CDR3, as DNA: TGTGCCTGGAGTCGTACCCCAGGTGGGGAAGCTTTCTTT. The encoded protein is CAWSRTPGGEAFF.

This clone showed up just once. V is TRBV10-3 and J is TRBJ1-5; tentatively, D is TRBD1 (6 bases). Germline CDR1 is ENHRY and CDR2 is SYGVKD. The CDR3 extends over 15 amino acids. The V end was cut by 5 bases, the J end by 0 bases, with 11 bases between. CDR3 DNA: TGTGCCATCAGTACAGGACAGAATAGCAATCAGCCCCAGCATTTT. Its protein is CAISTGQNSNQPQHF.

The chain joins TRBV30 to TRBJ1-4, with 8 bases lining up with TRBD1. This CDR3 contains 14 residues. Germline CDR1 GTSNPN, CDR2 SVGIG (reference sequence). Germline trimming cut 0 bases from V and 8 bases from J; bases unmatched to any gene: 5. The CDR3 is CAWSVGQGAEKLFF. The CDR3, as DNA: TGTGCCTGGAGTGTCGGACAGGGAGCCGAAAAACTGTTTTTT.

The chain is built from TRBV7-9 and TRBJ2-1; weak D call: TRBD2 (7 bases). V was cut by 5 bases and J by 3 bases, with 11 bases left in between. CDR3 length: 14 residues. The germline V gene encodes CDR1 SEHNR and CDR2 FQNEAQ (reference sequence). CDR3 region: CASSRGGDYNEQFF. In nucleotides, the CDR3 is TGTGCCAGCAGCCGCGGGGGCGACTACAATGAGCAGTTCTTC.

This clone is a singleton in its sample. The genes are TRBV11-3 and TRBJ2-3; no reliable D call. Germline CDR1 and CDR2: SGHNT and YENEEA. Trimming cost V 4 bases and J 2 bases, with 10 bases left between them. This CDR3 has 14 amino acids. The CDR3 protein is CASSSASFTDTQYF. The CDR3 DNA reads TGTGCCAGCAGCTCCGCGAGCTTCACAGATACGCAGTATTTT.

V is TRBV4-3 and J is TRBJ2-3; 9 bases match TRBD2. Germline V gene sequence: CDR1 LGHNA, CDR2 YSLEER. The CDR3 consists of 17 residues. V was clipped by 1 base and J by 4 bases; unmatched bases: 9. Here the CDR3 DNA reads TGCGCCAGCAGCCAAGCGAGAATAGCGGGAGCTGCAGATACGCAGTATTTT. It is translated as CASSQARIAGAADTQYF.

This clone was detected once. The V and J genes are TRBV28 and TRBJ2-2; D gene unclear. V was pared by 4 bases and J by 1 base, with 10 bases between. Germline CDR1 MDHEN, CDR2 SYDVKM. The CDR3 covers 15 residues. In DNA form, the CDR3 reads TGTGCCAGCAGTTCAGCCCGGAGGAACACCGGGGAGCTGTTTTTT. Protein sequence: CASSSARRNTGELFF. Filled out from reference TRBV28 and TRBJ2-2, the complete variable domain reads DVKVTQSSRYLVKRTGEKVFLECVQDMDHENMFWYRQDPGLGLRLIYFSYDVKMKEKGDIPEGYSVSREKKERFSLILESASTNQTSMYLCASSSARRNTGELFFGEGSRLTVL.

The J gene is TRBJ1-4, the V gene TRBV2; TRBD1 agrees at 11 bases. This CDR3 comprises 14 residues. Germline V gene lookup returns CDR1 SNHLY and CDR2 FYNNEI. Trimming took 6 bases from V and 5 from J; bases not matched to a gene: 2. CDR3 sequence: CASRRDRGNEKLFF. Here the CDR3 DNA reads TGTGCCAGCAGACGGGACAGGGGGAATGAAAAACTGTTTTTT.

V gene TRBV18 combines with J gene TRBJ1-5, with a possible D match to TRBD1 (6 bases). The ends were cut back, 3 bases at V and 0 bases at J, with 9 bases in the middle. This CDR3 is built from 15 residues. From germline, CDR1 is KGHSH and CDR2 LQKENI. CDR3 sequence reads: CASSPGADSNQPQHF. CDR3 in DNA: TGTGCCAGCTCACCGGGGGCGGATAGCAATCAGCCCCAGCATTTT. The full variable domain, in which reference TRBV18 and TRBJ1-5 provide the parts outside the CDR3, is NAGVMQNPRHLVRRRGQEARLRCSPMKGHSHVYWYRQLPEEGLKFMVYLQKENIIDESGMPKERFSAEFPKEGPSILRIQQVVRGDSAAYFCASSPGADSNQPQHFGDGTRLSIL.

The J gene is TRBJ1-2, the V gene TRBV10-3; the match to TRBD1 covers 7 bases. Losses at the gene ends were 10 bases for V and 7 bases for J; bases not matched to a gene: 9. The germline CDR1 and CDR2 sequences are ENHRY and SYGVKD. This CDR3 comprises 12 residues. The CDR3 is CASAGGDGGYTF. Written as DNA, the CDR3 is TGTGCCAGTGCAGGGGGAGATGGTGGCTACACCTTC.

In DNA form, the CDR3 reads TGTGCCATCAGTTTGGAAGGAGTGGCCTATGGCTACACCTTC. Translated: CAISLEGVAYGYTF. The chain couples TRBV10-3 to TRBJ1-2; D remains unclear. The CDR3 sequence is 14 residues long. V gave up 5 bases and J gave up 4 bases, with 14 bases separating them. The germline V gene encodes CDR1 ENHRY and CDR2 SYGVKD.

J is TRBJ2-3 and V is TRBV7-2, with TRBD2 matching over 7 bases. V was clipped by 4 bases and J by 1 base; unmatched bases: 14. This CDR3 comprises 18 residues. Per germline, CDR1 SGHTA and CDR2 FQGNSA. Written as DNA, the CDR3 is TGTGCCAGCAGCTCCCTTGGGGGGAGGGCCCTCGGCACAGATACGCAGTATTTT. Amino acids: CASSSLGGRALGTDTQYF. The variable domain in full, with the rest retrieved from reference TRBV7-2 and TRBJ2-3, is GAGVSQSPSNKVTEKGKDVELRCDPISGHTALYWYRQSLGQGLEFLIYFQGNSAPDKSGLPSDRFSAERTGGSVSTLTIQRTQQEDSAVYLCASSSLGGRALGTDTQYFGPGTRLTVL.

This chain joins TRBV4-1 and TRBJ2-1; 8 positions agree with TRBD2. From germline, CDR1 is MGHRA and CDR2 YSYEKL. This CDR3 region has 16 residues. After removal of 2 bases from V and 2 bases from J, the junction contained 5 bases not matched to a gene. The CDR3 sequence is CASSQQSGGTYNEQFF. For the CDR3, the DNA is TGCGCCAGCAGCCAACAAAGCGGGGGAACCTACAATGAGCAGTTCTTC.

V usage is TRBV9 and J usage is TRBJ1-6, with a tentative D call TRBD1 (6 bases). Trimming took 4 bases from V and 14 from J, leaving 16 bases between them. CDR3 size: 13 residues. CDR1 SGDLS and CDR2 YYNGEE come from the germline V gene. CDR3 residues: CASSPGGGAALHF. As DNA, the CDR3 is TGTGCCAGCAGCCCGGGGGGGGGCGCCGCCCTCCACTTT. Variable domain in full (rest from reference TRBV9 and TRBJ1-6): DSGVTQTPKHLITATGQRVTLRCSPRSGDLSVYWYQQSLDQGLQFLIQYYNGEERAKGNILERFSAQQFPDLHSELNLSSLELGDSALYFCASSPGGGAALHFGNGTRLTVT.

The V call is TRBV3-1 (or the pseudogene TRBV3-2), the J call TRBJ2-1; 8 nucleotides match TRBD2. V trimming: 8 bases; J trimming: 6 bases; junction bases outside the gene matches: 3. In germline, CDR1 is LGHDT, CDR2 YNNKEL (reference sequence). The CDR3 is made up of 12 amino acids. CDR3: CASVGGGNEQFF. CDR3 DNA: TGTGCCAGCGTCGGGGGGGGCAATGAGCAGTTCTTC.

The V and J genes are TRBV30 and TRBJ2-3, with D uncertain. Trimming cost V 0 bases and J 4 bases, with 5 bases left between them. The germline V gene has CDR1 GTSNPN and CDR2 SVGIG (reference sequence). The CDR3 length is 12 residues. CDR3 DNA sequence: TGTGCCTGGAGTGTACTGGCAGATACGCAGTATTTT. Protein: CAWSVLADTQYF.

The CDR3: CASSLPRAPYEQYF. The CDR3 DNA reads TGTGCCAGCAGCTTACCCAGGGCACCCTACGAGCAGTACTTC. The V gene is TRBV7-3, the J gene TRBJ2-7, with D maybe TRBD1 (5 bases). This CDR3 is built from 14 residues. Trimming stripped 2 bases from V and 2 bases from J, with 10 bases between. The germline V gene encodes CDR1 SGHTA and CDR2 FQGTGA.

The chain carries TRBV4-1 and TRBJ2-3, with TRBD1 matching over 8 bases. The V gene's germline CDR1 is MGHRA and CDR2 YSYEKL. V lost 0 bases and J lost 8; bases outside the gene matches: 22. The CDR3 is 20 amino acids. CDR3 nucleotide sequence: TGCGCCAGCAGCCAAGATCTTCGAACTGGGCAGGGGGCGCCTCGGGGTACGCAGTATTTT. This encodes CASSQDLRTGQGAPRGTQYF.